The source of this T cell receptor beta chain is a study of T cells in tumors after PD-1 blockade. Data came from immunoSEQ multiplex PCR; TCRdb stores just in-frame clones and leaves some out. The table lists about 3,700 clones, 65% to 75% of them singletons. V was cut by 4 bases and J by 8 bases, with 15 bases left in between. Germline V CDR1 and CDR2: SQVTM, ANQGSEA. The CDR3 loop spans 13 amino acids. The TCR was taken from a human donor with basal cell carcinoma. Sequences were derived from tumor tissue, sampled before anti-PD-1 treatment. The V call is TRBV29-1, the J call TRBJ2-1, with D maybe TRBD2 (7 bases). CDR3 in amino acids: CSVGGGGAHEQFF. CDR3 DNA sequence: TGCAGCGTTGGGGGAGGGGGGGCTCATGAGCAGTTCTTC.